This note documents a single T cell receptor beta chain sequence. The antigen remains unidentified. The library was made from cDNA and included unique molecular identifiers. One entry per CDR3 protein results from TCRdb running MiXCR on the PCR reads. The sample lists about 800,000 distinct CDR3 sequences; about 27% were seen once. The CDR3 length is 13 residues. Germline assignment: CDR1 SQVTM and CDR2 ANQGSEA. Trimming cost V 6 bases and J 0 bases; bases outside gene matches: 4. This entry is derived from a study of post-analysis software for immune sequencing data. General study findings and limits: Controls had lower frequencies than patients of roughly five TRBV segments, which included TRBV5-6, TRBV5-1 and TRBV20-1.

This clonotype was sampled from a girl between 5 and 17 years old with multiple sclerosis. The sequenced sample consisted of blood. This chain joins TRBV29-1 and TRBJ1-1, with 7 bases matching TRBD1. CDR3 bases: TGCAGCGTCGACAGGGACGTGAACACTGAAGCTTTCTTT. Its protein is CSVDRDVNTEAFF.